One and the same sample provided the 18 T cell receptor beta chains below, sequenced in a study of radiotherapy plus CTLA-4 blockade in lung cancer. Here immunoSEQ multiplex PCR was the method, and the copy in TCRdb shows in-frame clones only, minus some. Of some 96,000 clones detected, roughly 88% appear once; the ten largest clones hold about 5.3%. Here the sequenced sample was peripheral blood, taken from a patient treated with radiotherapy plus ipilimumab. Every receptor here comes from a human donor with non-small cell lung cancer that progressed on radiotherapy plus ipilimumab.

The chain couples TRBV2 to TRBJ2-1, with 13 bases that match TRBD2. With 6 bases clipped from V and 7 bases from J, the junction kept 9 bases outside the gene matches. The CDR3 sequence is 16 residues long. Germline V CDR1 and CDR2: SNHLY, FYNNEI. The CDR3 protein is CASRRLAGGSVNEQFF. The CDR3 DNA follows: TGTGCCAGCAGGCGACTAGCGGGAGGTAGTGTGAATGAGCAGTTCTTC.

The chain recombines TRBV5-1 with TRBJ2-1; tentative D call: TRBD2 (6 bases). This CDR3 has 16 amino acids. Germline CDR1 reads SGHRS; CDR2 reads YFSETQ. The germline V and J ends were trimmed by 2 bases and 5 bases, with 17 bases remaining between them. In nucleotides, the CDR3 is TGCGCCAGCAGCTTCCCGAGGGGCGGGATCGACAATGAGCAGTTCTTC. The encoded protein is CASSFPRGGIDNEQFF.

The rearrangement joins TRBV29-1 to TRBJ1-3; weak D call: TRBD1 (6 bases). Trimming cost V 5 bases and J 0 bases, with 8 bases left between them. This CDR3 spans 13 amino acids. Germline V CDR1 and CDR2: SQVTM, ANQGSEA. The CDR3 loop is CSVNRDSGNTIYF. In DNA, the CDR3 is TGCAGCGTTAACAGGGACTCTGGAAACACCATATATTTT.

The rearrangement links TRBV6-1 to TRBJ2-7, with a tentative D call TRBD1 (5 bases). The ends were cut back, 7 bases at V and 4 bases at J, with 14 bases in the middle. The CDR3 is made up of 13 amino acids. Germline lookup yields CDR1 MNHNS and CDR2 SASEGT. The DNA of the CDR3 is TGTGCCAGCACGGCAGGGCCTACATACGAGCAGTACTTC. As protein: CASTAGPTYEQYF.

The CDR3 DNA follows: TGTGCCAGCAGTTACTCTGTGGGAGGTGCCTACGAGCAGTACTTC. This encodes CASSYSVGGAYEQYF. The J gene is TRBJ2-7, the V gene TRBV6-5, with D tentatively TRBD2 (6 bases). The germline V and J ends were trimmed by 0 bases and 2 bases, with 11 bases remaining between them. In germline, CDR1 is MNHEY, CDR2 SVGAGI. The length of the CDR3 is 15 residues.

Written as DNA, the CDR3 is TGCGCCAGCAGCATGGGAGGGGTTTTTAACTCTGGGGCCAACGTCCTGACTTTC. Protein sequence: CASSMGGVFNSGANVLTF. This chain connects TRBV5-1 to TRBJ2-6, with 7 bases aligning to TRBD2. This CDR3 spans 18 amino acids. After removal of 4 bases from V and 0 bases from J, the junction contained 10 bases not matched to a gene. Germline V gene lookup returns CDR1 SGHRS and CDR2 YFSETQ.

The chain joins TRBV6-5 to TRBJ2-1, with TRBD2 identical over 7 bases. The V gene's germline CDR1 is MNHEY and CDR2 SVGAGI. With V trimmed by 6 bases and J by 10 bases, 6 bases remained unmatched. This CDR3 spans 12 amino acids. DNA for the CDR3: TGTGCCAGCAGGGGGGGGATTGGAGAGCAGTTCTTC. Translated, it gives CASRGGIGEQFF.

The J gene is TRBJ2-7, the V gene TRBV6-5; TRBD1 agrees at 10 bases. Germline V CDR1 and CDR2: MNHEY, SVGAGI. The CDR3 spans 15 residues. V was clipped by 6 bases and J by 2 bases; unmatched bases: 7. Written as DNA, the CDR3 is TGTGCCAGCAGCCGCGGGACAGGGGACCCCTACGAGCAGTACTTC. This encodes CASSRGTGDPYEQYF.

V gene TRBV25-1 combines with J gene TRBJ2-3; 7 nucleotides agree with TRBD2. This CDR3 is built from 16 residues. V was clipped by 1 base and J by 4 bases; unmatched bases: 8. Germline V CDR1 and CDR2: MGHDK, SYGVNS. The CDR3 is CASSESSSGGADTQYF. The CDR3 region has the DNA TGTGCCAGCAGTGAATCCTCTAGCGGCGGGGCAGATACGCAGTATTTT. The complete variable domain, with remaining parts taken from reference TRBV25-1 and TRBJ2-3, reads EADIYQTPRYLVIGTGKKITLECSQTMGHDKMYWYQQDPGMELHLIHYSYGVNSTEKGDLSSESTVSRIRTEHFPLTLESARPSHTSQYLCASSESSSGGADTQYFGPGTRLTVL.

This chain connects TRBV5-4 to TRBJ1-4; D is uncertain. This CDR3 comprises 15 residues. Germline CDR1 SGHNT, CDR2 YYREEE (reference sequence). V lost 3 bases to trimming and J lost 0 bases, with 9 bases between them. CDR3 region: CASSSGPATNEKLFF. DNA of the CDR3: TGTGCCAGCAGCTCCGGACCCGCAACTAATGAAAAACTGTTTTTT.

V usage is TRBV4-2 and J usage is TRBJ1-2; no clear D gene. Germline lookup yields CDR1 LGHNA and CDR2 YNFKEQ. Trimming removed 0 bases from V and 3 bases from J, with 5 bases in between. CDR3 length: 13 residues. CDR3 nucleotides: TGTGCCAGCAGCCAAGACGGGTACTATGGCTACACCTTC. This sequence encodes CASSQDGYYGYTF.

This chain connects TRBV5-1 to TRBJ1-4; D is unclear. The CDR3 totals 14 residues. Deletions cut 4 bases from V and 4 bases from J, with 11 bases between. Looked up from germline, CDR1 is SGHRS and CDR2 is YFSETQ. The CDR3 reads CASSPFINNEKLFF. The CDR3 DNA reads TGCGCCAGCAGCCCCTTCATAAATAATGAAAAACTGTTTTTT.

The V call is TRBV9, the J call TRBJ2-7; D is ambiguous. Trimming cost V 3 bases and J 7 bases, with 8 bases left between them. Germline lookup yields CDR1 SGDLS and CDR2 YYNGEE. The CDR3 loop spans 11 amino acids. CDR3 bases: TGTGCCAGCAGCGCCCCCCCTGAGCAGTACTTC. Its translation: CASSAPPEQYF. The variable domain in full, completed from reference TRBV9 and TRBJ2-7, reads DSGVTQTPKHLITATGQRVTLRCSPRSGDLSVYWYQQSLDQGLQFLIQYYNGEERAKGNILERFSAQQFPDLHSELNLSSLELGDSALYFCASSAPPEQYFGPGTRLTVT.

The rearrangement uses TRBV5-1 and TRBJ1-4; D may be TRBD1 (5 bases). Germline V gives CDR1 SGHRS, CDR2 YFSETQ. The germline V and J ends were trimmed by 2 bases and 4 bases, with 15 bases remaining between them. CDR3 size: 16 residues. The DNA for the CDR3 is TGCGCCAGCAGCTTAAACAGTAGGGGCCTTAATGAAAAACTGTTTTTT. It codes for CASSLNSRGLNEKLFF.

The V gene is TRBV11-3, the J gene TRBJ2-6, with D possibly TRBD1 on 5 matching bases. This CDR3 is built from 16 residues. The V gene lost 8 bases and the J gene lost 0 bases, with 14 bases spanning the gap. Germline CDR1 reads SGHNT; CDR2 reads YENEEA. The CDR3 DNA reads as TGTGCCAGCGGGTGGGCAGGGAACTCTGGGGCCAACGTCCTGACTTTC. It is translated as CASGWAGNSGANVLTF.

This chain uses TRBV11-3 with TRBJ1-1; D ambiguous. This CDR3 region has 9 residues. Trimming pared 8 bases from V and 13 bases from J, leaving 11 bases between. Per the germline V gene, CDR1 is SGHNT and CDR2 is YENEEA. CDR3 amino acids: CASRRDGFF. The CDR3 nucleotides read TGTGCCAGCCGCCGTGACGGTTTCTTT.

This chain uses TRBV29-1 with TRBJ2-1; TRBD2 agrees at 10 bases. Germline V gene data show CDR1 as SQVTM and CDR2 as ANQGSEA. This CDR3 region has 18 residues. V lost 1 base and J lost 10; bases outside the gene matches: 19. The chain's CDR3 is CSVEGPLGTSGDLLEQFF. The CDR3 bases are TGCAGCGTTGAAGGACCTCTTGGAACTAGCGGGGATCTATTAGAGCAGTTCTTC.

The chain couples TRBV29-1 to TRBJ1-2; D unresolved. Trimming stripped 3 bases from V and 2 bases from J, with 4 bases between. Germline CDR1 is SQVTM and CDR2 is ANQGSEA. The CDR3 has 11 residues. CDR3 residues: CSVDGNYGYTF. The CDR3 DNA sequence: TGCAGCGTTGACGGGAACTATGGCTACACCTTC.